This record covers a single TCR beta chain. Its target is not known. Sorting of CD4+ naive, central memory, regulatory and stem cell-like memory cells was performed via CD45RO/CCR7/CD25/CD127/CD95/CD27. The data belong to a study of beta chain features in type 1 diabetes. Study overall: On cell yields, gender and age, patients and healthy donors were similar.

The germline V and J ends were trimmed by 2 bases and 1 base, with 17 bases remaining between them. The CDR3 sequence is 17 residues long. CDR1 and CDR2 from the germline V gene are SGHTA and FQGNSA. What was sequenced were expressed TCRB transcripts, since all of the isolated RNA had been reverse transcribed. The read count averaged approximately 4 million across naive, central memory and regulatory T cell samples. The data were produced by immunoSEQ multiplex PCR, yet TCRdb's version contains in-frame clones alone and is incomplete. The table lists 970,000 or so clones, around a sixth of them singletons, with about 0.02% in the top ten. Findings of the study overall: Compared to healthy donors, patients appeared to have naive, central memory and Treg TCRB repertoires that were more alike.

The sequencing sample was made of naive CD4+ T cells from blood. This sequence originates from a young woman in good health. This sequence joins TRBV7-2 and TRBJ1-1; possible D gene TRBD1, 6 bases. The CDR3 reads CASSLPTQGWENTEAFF. CDR3 in DNA: TGTGCCAGCAGCTTACCCACTCAGGGGTGGGAGAACACTGAAGCTTTCTTT.